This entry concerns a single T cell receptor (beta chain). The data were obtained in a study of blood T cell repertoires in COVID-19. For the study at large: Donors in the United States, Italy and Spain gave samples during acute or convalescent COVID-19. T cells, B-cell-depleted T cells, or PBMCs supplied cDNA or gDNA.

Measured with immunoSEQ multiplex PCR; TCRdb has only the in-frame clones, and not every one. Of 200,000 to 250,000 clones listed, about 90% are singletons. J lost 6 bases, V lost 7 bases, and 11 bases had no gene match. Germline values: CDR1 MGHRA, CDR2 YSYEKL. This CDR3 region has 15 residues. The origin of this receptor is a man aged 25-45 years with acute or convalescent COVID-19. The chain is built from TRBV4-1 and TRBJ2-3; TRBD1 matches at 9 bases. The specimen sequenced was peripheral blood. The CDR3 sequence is CASNFLQGAGDTQYF. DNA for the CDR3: TGCGCCAGCAACTTTTTACAGGGGGCAGGTGATACGCAGTATTTT.